This T cell receptor (beta chain) was identified in a study of T-cell memory formation after mild COVID-19. Broader study findings: What remained unconfirmed was the SARS-CoV-2 specificity of second-wave clones peaking on day 37. Contracting CD4+ clones were located mainly in CM and EM, and CD8+ clones in EMRA.

This CDR3 comprises 13 residues. Trimming shortened V by 0 bases and J by 3 bases, and 7 bases separated the two germline ends. The germline V gene encodes CDR1 SGHDT and CDR2 YYEEEE. Only a few counts were recorded for this clonotype. Its antigen is still unknown. TCR alpha and TCR beta cDNA libraries carrying sample barcodes and UMIs came from 5'RACE with constant-segment primers. TCRdb re-derived calls from the 5' RACE reads in MiXCR, one entry per CDR3 protein. The table shows roughly 100,000 distinct CDR3 sequences, with 17% occurring only once. Sequenced material: PBMCs or a T cell subset sorted from them (not recorded which). This chain connects TRBV5-6 to TRBJ2-7; D unclear. This clonotype was obtained from an adult woman who had mild COVID-19 (a few samples of this study predate the infection). Cell type and time point are not known. The CDR3 DNA reads as TGTGCCAGCAGCTTGGGACGGATCTACGAGCAGTACTTC. Translating gives CASSLGRIYEQYF.